This TCR beta chain was recorded in a study of T-cell memory formation after mild COVID-19. In regard to this clonotype: What it binds is not known.

CDR3 size: 16 residues. With V trimmed by 3 bases and J by 1 base, 5 bases remained unmatched. TCRdb reprocessed the 5' RACE reads with MiXCR, giving one entry per CDR3 protein. Of approximately 490,000 distinct CDR3 sequences listed, approximately 20% are singletons. Study conclusions and caveats: Day 15 to 85 contracting clones showed balanced CD4/CD8; day 15 to 37 expanders favored CD4+.

V is TRBV12-3 or TRBV12-4 and J is TRBJ2-1; the match to TRBD2 covers 8 bases. The origin of this receptor is an adult woman who had mild COVID-19 (a few samples of this study predate the infection). Cell type and time point are not known. Sequenced: PBMCs or a T cell subset sorted from them (not recorded which). The chain's CDR3 is CASSLTVAGSYNEQFF. The CDR3 nucleotides read TGTGCCAGCAGTTTGACGGTAGCGGGATCCTACAATGAGCAGTTCTTC.